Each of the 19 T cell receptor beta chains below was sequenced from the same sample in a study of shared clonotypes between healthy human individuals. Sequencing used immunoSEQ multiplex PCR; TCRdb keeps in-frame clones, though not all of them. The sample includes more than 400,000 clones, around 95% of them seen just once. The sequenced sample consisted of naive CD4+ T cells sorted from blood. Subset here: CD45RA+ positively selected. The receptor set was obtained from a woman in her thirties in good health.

The CDR3 DNA reads as TGTGCCAGCAGTGAAGGCAGGAGCAAAGAGACCCAGTACTTC. Its protein product is CASSEGRSKETQYF. The chain has TRBV2 and TRBJ2-5; D is undetermined. The CDR3 loop spans 14 amino acids. Trimming took 1 base from V and 3 from J, leaving 9 bases between them. Germline V CDR1 and CDR2: SNHLY, FYNNEI.

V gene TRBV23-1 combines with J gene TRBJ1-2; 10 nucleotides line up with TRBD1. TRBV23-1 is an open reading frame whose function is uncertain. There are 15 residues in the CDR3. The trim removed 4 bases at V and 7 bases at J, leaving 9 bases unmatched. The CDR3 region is CASSRLRGQGIGYTF. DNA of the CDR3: TGCGCCAGCAGTCGGCTCCGGGGACAGGGGATTGGCTACACCTTC.

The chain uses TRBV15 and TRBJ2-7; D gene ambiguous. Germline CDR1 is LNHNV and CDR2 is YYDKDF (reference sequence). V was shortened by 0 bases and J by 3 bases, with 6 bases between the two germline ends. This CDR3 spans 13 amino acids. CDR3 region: CATSRDGGYEQYF. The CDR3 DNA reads TGTGCCACCAGCAGAGATGGTGGCTACGAGCAGTACTTC. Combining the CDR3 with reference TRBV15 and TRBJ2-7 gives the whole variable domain DAMVIQNPRYQVTQFGKPVTLSCSQTLNHNVMYWYQQKSSQAPKLLFHYYDKDFNNEADTPDNFQSRRPNTSFCFLDIRSPGLGDTAMYLCATSRDGGYEQYFGPGTRLTVT.

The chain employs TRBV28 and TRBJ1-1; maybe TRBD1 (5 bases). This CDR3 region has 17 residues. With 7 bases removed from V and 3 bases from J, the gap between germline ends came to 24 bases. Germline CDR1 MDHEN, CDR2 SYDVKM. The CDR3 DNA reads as TGTGCCAGCAACACCGGGACTACCAGGCGACTACACACTGAAGCTTTCTTT. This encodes CASNTGTTRRLHTEAFF.

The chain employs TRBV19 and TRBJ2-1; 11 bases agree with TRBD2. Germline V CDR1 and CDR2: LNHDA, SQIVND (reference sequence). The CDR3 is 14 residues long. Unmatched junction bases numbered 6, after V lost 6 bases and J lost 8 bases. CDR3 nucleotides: TGTGCCAGTAGCCAGGGACTAGCGGTCGATGAGCAGTTCTTC. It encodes CASSQGLAVDEQFF.

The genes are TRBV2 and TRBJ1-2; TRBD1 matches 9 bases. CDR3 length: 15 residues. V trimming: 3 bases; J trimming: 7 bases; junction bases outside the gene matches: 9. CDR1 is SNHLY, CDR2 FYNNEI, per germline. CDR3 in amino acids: CASSEGGTGKGGYTF. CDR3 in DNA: TGTGCCAGCAGTGAGGGTGGGACAGGGAAGGGTGGCTACACCTTC. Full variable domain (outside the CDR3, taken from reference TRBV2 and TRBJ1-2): EPEVTQTPSHQVTQMGQEVILRCVPISNHLYFYWYRQILGQKVEFLVSFYNNEISEKSEIFDDQFSVERPDGSNFTLKIRSTKLEDSAMYFCASSEGGTGKGGYTFGSGTRLTVV.

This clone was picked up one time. In DNA form, the CDR3 reads TGTGCCTGGAGTGTCGGGGGACTTCGAATCAACACTGAAGCTTTCTTT. Its protein product is CAWSVGGLRINTEAFF. J is TRBJ1-1 and V is TRBV30; a weak D match, TRBD1 (5 bases). Per the germline V gene, CDR1 is GTSNPN and CDR2 is SVGIG (reference sequence). This CDR3 comprises 16 residues. V was cut by 0 bases and J by 2 bases, with 16 bases left in between.

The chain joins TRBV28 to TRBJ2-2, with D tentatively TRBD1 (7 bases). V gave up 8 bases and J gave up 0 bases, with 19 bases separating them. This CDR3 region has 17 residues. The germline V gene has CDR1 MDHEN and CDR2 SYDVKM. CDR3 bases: TGTGCCAGCGGATTCTCCACAGGGGAGGCGAACACCGGGGAGCTGTTTTTT. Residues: CASGFSTGEANTGELFF.

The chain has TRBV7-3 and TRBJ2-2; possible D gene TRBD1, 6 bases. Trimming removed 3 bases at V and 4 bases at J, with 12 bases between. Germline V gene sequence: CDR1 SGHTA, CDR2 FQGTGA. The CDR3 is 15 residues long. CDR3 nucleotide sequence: TGTGCCAGCAGCTTGGAAACAGGGTTCACCGGGGAGCTGTTTTTT. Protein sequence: CASSLETGFTGELFF.

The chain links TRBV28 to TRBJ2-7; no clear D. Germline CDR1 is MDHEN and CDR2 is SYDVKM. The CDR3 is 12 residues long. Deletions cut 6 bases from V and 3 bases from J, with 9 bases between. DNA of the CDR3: TGTGCCAGCAGGGGCATTCACTACGAGCAGTACTTC. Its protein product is CASRGIHYEQYF.

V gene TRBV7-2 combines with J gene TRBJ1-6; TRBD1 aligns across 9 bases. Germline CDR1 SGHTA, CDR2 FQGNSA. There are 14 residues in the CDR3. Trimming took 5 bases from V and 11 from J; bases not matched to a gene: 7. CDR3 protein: CASSLGQGLPPLHF. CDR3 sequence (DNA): TGTGCCAGCAGCCTAGGACAGGGGTTGCCACCCCTCCACTTT.

As DNA, the CDR3 is TGTGCCAGCAGTGGACAAGGGGGCGCCAGTTTGAGCAATCAGCCCCAGCATTTT. Translating it yields CASSGQGGASLSNQPQHF. V gene TRBV2 combines with J gene TRBJ1-5, with 7 bases lining up with TRBD1. The V and J ends lost 4 bases and 1 base, in that order; junction bases with no gene match: 13. Per germline, CDR1 SNHLY and CDR2 FYNNEI. The CDR3 consists of 18 residues.

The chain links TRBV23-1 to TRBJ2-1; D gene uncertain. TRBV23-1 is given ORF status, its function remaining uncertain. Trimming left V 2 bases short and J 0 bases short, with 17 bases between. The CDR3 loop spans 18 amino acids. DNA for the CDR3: TGCGCCAGCAGTCAACGTACAAGGCGGCTAAGCTCCTACAATGAGCAGTTCTTC. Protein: CASSQRTRRLSSYNEQFF.

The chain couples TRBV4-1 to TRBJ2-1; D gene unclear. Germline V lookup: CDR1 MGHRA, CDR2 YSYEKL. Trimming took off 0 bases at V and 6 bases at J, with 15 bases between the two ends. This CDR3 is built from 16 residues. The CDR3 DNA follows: TGCGCCAGCAGCCAAGATGATGGGCTCCCCAGCAATGAGCAGTTCTTC. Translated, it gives CASSQDDGLPSNEQFF.

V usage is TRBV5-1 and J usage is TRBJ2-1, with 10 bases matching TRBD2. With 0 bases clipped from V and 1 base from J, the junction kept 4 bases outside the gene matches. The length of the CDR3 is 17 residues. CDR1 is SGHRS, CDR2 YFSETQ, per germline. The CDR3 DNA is TGCGCCAGCAGCTTGGGCCCTAGCGGGGGTTCCTACAATGAGCAGTTCTTC. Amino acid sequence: CASSLGPSGGSYNEQFF.

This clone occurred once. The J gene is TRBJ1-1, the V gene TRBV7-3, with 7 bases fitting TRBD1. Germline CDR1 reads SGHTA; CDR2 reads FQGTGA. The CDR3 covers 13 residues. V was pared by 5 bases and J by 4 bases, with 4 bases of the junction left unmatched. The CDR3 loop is CASSAYRGTEAFF. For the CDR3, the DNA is TGTGCCAGCAGCGCGTACAGGGGCACTGAAGCTTTCTTT.

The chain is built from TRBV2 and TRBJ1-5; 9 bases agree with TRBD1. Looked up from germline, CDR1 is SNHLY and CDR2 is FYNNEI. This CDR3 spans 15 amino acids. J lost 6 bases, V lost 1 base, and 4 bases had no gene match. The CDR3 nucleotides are TGTGCCAGCAGTGAAGGGACAGGGGAAAGTCAGCCCCAGCATTTT. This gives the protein CASSEGTGESQPQHF.

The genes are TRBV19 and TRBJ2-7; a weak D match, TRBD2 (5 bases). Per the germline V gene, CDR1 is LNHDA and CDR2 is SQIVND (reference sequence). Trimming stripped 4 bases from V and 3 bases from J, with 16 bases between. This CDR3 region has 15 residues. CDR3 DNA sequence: TGTGCCAGTAGTAATGTGGACTCTACGGGCTACGAGCAGTACTTC. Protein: CASSNVDSTGYEQYF.

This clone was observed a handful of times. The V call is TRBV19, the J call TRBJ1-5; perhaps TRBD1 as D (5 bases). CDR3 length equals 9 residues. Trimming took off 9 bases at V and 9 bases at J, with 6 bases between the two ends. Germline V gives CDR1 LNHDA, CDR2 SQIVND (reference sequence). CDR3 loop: CASRAPQHF. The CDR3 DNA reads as TGTGCCAGCAGGGCGCCCCAGCATTTT. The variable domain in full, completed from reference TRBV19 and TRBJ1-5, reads DGGITQSPKYLFRKEGQNVTLSCEQNLNHDAMYWYRQDPGQGLRLIYYSQIVNDFQKGDIAEGYSVSREKKESFPLTVTSAQKNPTAFYLCASRAPQHFGDGTRLSIL.